These T cell receptor beta chains were read from a single sample in a study of identical twins. Each CDR3 protein gets one entry after TCRdb re-called the 5' RACE reads with MiXCR. In the table there are roughly 700,000 distinct CDR3 sequences, under 9% of which are singletons. These same records also appear under a second study, on yellow fever vaccine responses in identical twins.

Sequencing used PBMCs. The receptors shown here come from a woman younger than 35 in good health. Each CDR3 is given with its conserved first and last residue. The order of the fields is J gene, D gene, V gene, clone size, CDR3 DNA, CDR3 protein. D genes are given only for firm matches. Rows give clone size only sometimes, using once, few, many, or a class for an expanded clone.

TRBJ2-2 | - | TRBV29-1 | many | TGCAGCGTTGAGGGGGATAACACCGGGGAGCTGTTTTTT | CSVEGDNTGELFF
TRBJ2-1 | - | TRBV24-1 | many | TGTGCCACCAGTGACAGATACACAGGGAAGACCTACAATGAGCAGTTCTTC | CATSDRYTGKTYNEQFF
TRBJ2-7 | TRBD1 | TRBV3-1 | few | TGTGCCAGCAGCCGATCCGGGACAGGAACCTACGAGCAGTACTTC | CASSRSGTGTYEQYF
TRBJ1-1 | - | TRBV7-9 | - | TGTGCCAGCAGCTTAGCGAGCGGGGCAGGGCCGAACACTGAAGCTTTCTTT | CASSLASGAGPNTEAFF
TRBJ1-5 | - | TRBV2 | - | TGTGCCAGCAGGAGGGTTAGCAATCAGCCCCAGCATTTT | CASRRVSNQPQHF
TRBJ2-3 | - | TRBV25-1 | - | TGTGCCAGCAGTGAAAGGCCCGTTGGTACGCAGTATTTT | CASSERPVGTQYF
TRBJ2-7 | - | TRBV28 | - | TGTGCCAGCAATCGACAGACCCTCTACGAGCAGTACTTC | CASNRQTLYEQYF
TRBJ1-2 | - | TRBV5-1 | many | TGCGCCAGCAGCTTGGAGGGCCTGGGGGGCTACACCTTC | CASSLEGLGGYTF
TRBJ2-3 | - | TRBV20-1 | - | TGCAGTGCTCATAGGACTCAAGATACGCAGTATTTT | CSAHRTQDTQYF
TRBJ2-4 | - | TRBV5-4 | few | TGTGCCAGCAGCTTGGGAGGGGAACTAGCCAAAAACATTCAGTACTTC | CASSLGGELAKNIQYF
TRBJ1-2 | TRBD1 | TRBV12-5 | - | TGTGCTAGTGGTTTCCCTGACAGGGCCCTTGGCTACACCTTC | CASGFPDRALGYTF
TRBJ2-1 | - | TRBV9 | - | TGTGCCAGCAGCGTATTTCGGGGACCCTACAATGAGCAGTTCTTC | CASSVFRGPYNEQFF
TRBJ1-1 | - | TRBV28 | - | TGTGCCAGCCGGGATACCTCCACTGAAGCTTTCTTT | CASRDTSTEAFF
TRBJ2-1 | TRBD2 | TRBV20-1 | many | TGCAGTGCAACGACTAGCGCCCACAATGAGCAGTTCTTC | CSATTSAHNEQFF
TRBJ1-1 | - | TRBV7-8 | - | TGTGCCAGCAGCTTACGAGGAACGGGGAACACTGAAGCTTTCTTT | CASSLRGTGNTEAFF
TRBJ2-2 | - | TRBV28 | many | TGTGCCAGCAGTTTGGGGGGCTACGGGGAGCTGTTTTTT | CASSLGGYGELFF
TRBJ2-1 | TRBD1 | TRBV3-1 | many | TGTGCCAGCAGCCGACAGGGGCCCTTCTCTGGCTATGAGCAGTTCTTC | CASSRQGPFSGYEQFF
TRBJ2-6 | - | TRBV7-2 | - | TGTGCCAGCAGCTTAGTCGGGGGTGGGGCCAACGTCCTGACTTTC | CASSLVGGGANVLTF
TRBJ2-5 | TRBD2 | TRBV6-5 | - | TGTGCCAGCAGTTACAATCGGCTAGCGGGGCGCCAAGAGACCCAGTACTTC | CASSYNRLAGRQETQYF
TRBJ2-5 | - | TRBV10-3 | - | TGTGCCATCAGTGGAGGGGTGGTAGAGACCCAGTACTTC | CAISGGVVETQYF
TRBJ2-5 | TRBD2 | TRBV5-4 | - | TGTGCCAGCAGCTGGGGGACTAGCGGGGCCAAAGAGACCCAGTACTTC | CASSWGTSGAKETQYF
TRBJ2-1 | TRBD2 | TRBV6-2/TRBV6-3 | many | TGTGCCAGCGCAGTTGGCAAGCGGGAAAGGAGGAATGAGCAGTTCTTC | CASAVGKRERRNEQFF
TRBJ2-3 | - | TRBV27 | - | TGTGCCAGCAGTTCACTACAGGGTGCTAGTACAGATACGCAGTATTTT | CASSSLQGASTDTQYF
TRBJ2-4 | - | TRBV3-1 | - | TGTGCCAGCAGCCAAGGGGGAGGGGGCGCAGGGAACATTCAGTACTTC | CASSQGGGGAGNIQYF
TRBJ2-2 | - | TRBV6-5 | many | TGTGCCAGCCAAGGGGGGCCCGGGGAGCTGTTTTTT | CASQGGPGELFF
TRBJ2-2 | TRBD2 | TRBV27 | - | TGTGCCAGCAGTGTCCTAGCGGGAGGCGCCGGGGAGCTGTTTTTT | CASSVLAGGAGELFF
TRBJ1-1 | - | TRBV20-1 | many | TGCAGTGCCGGCGACAGGATGAACACTGAAGCTTTCTTT | CSAGDRMNTEAFF
TRBJ2-7 | - | TRBV20-1 | many | TGCAGTGCTGAATACCAGGGTTACGAGCAGTACTTC | CSAEYQGYEQYF
TRBJ2-1 | - | TRBV10-3 | - | TGTGCCATCAGTGAGTTTACCGGTTACAATGAGCAGTTCTTC | CAISEFTGYNEQFF
TRBJ2-6 | - | TRBV14 | few | TGTGCCAGCAGGCACAGCTCTGGGGCCAACGTCCTGACTTTC | CASRHSSGANVLTF
TRBJ2-7 | - | TRBV10-2 | - | TGCGCCAGCAGTGAGGGGACACTCTACGAGCAGTACTTC | CASSEGTLYEQYF
TRBJ2-7 | TRBD2 | TRBV29-1 | many | TGCAGCGTTGAAAACCAGCGGGGGAACGAGCAGTACTTC | CSVENQRGNEQYF
TRBJ2-1 | TRBD2 | TRBV6-5 | many | TGTGCCAGCAGTTACTCGAAGAACCCGGGACTAGCTCAGTTCTTC | CASSYSKNPGLAQFF
TRBJ2-3 | - | TRBV4-2 | few | TGTGCCAGCAGCCAAGAGGCTAGCGTGGCAGATACGCAGTATTTT | CASSQEASVADTQYF
TRBJ2-7 | TRBD1 | TRBV6-1 | few | TGTGCCAGCAGTGAAGCGTGGACAGGGTATTACGAGCAGTACTTC | CASSEAWTGYYEQYF
TRBJ2-7 | - | TRBV7-2 | - | TGTGCCAGCACTACGGATCCTACCTACGAGCAGTACTTC | CASTTDPTYEQYF
TRBJ2-5 | - | TRBV28 | few | TGTGCCAGCAGTTTATCTAGCCCCTCGATCCAGTACTTC | CASSLSSPSIQYF
TRBJ2-7 | TRBD2 | TRBV18 | few | TGTGCCAGCTCCTCCCTCGGACTAGCAGGATACGAGCAGTACTTC | CASSSLGLAGYEQYF
TRBJ2-3 | - | TRBV20-1 | few | TGCAGTGCTAACGGAAAGGGAAGCCCAGATACGCAGTATTTT | CSANGKGSPDTQYF
TRBJ2-2 | TRBD1 | TRBV14 | few | TGTGCCAGCAGCCAAGAAAGGACAGGGTGGCCCGGGGAGCTGTTTTTT | CASSQERTGWPGELFF
TRBJ2-7 | TRBD1 | TRBV28 | - | TGTGCCAGCAGTTCGATGACCGGGACAGGGTTACGGGGCGAGCAGTACTTC | CASSSMTGTGLRGEQYF
TRBJ2-2 | - | TRBV6-2/TRBV6-3 | many | TGTGCCAGCAGACGAGACTTGTCCGCCGGGGAGCTGTTTTTT | CASRRDLSAGELFF
TRBJ2-7 | - | TRBV7-9 | - | TGTGCCAGCAGCCACGGGTGGGGCTACGAGCAGTACTTC | CASSHGWGYEQYF
TRBJ2-1 | TRBD2 | TRBV27 | - | TGTGCCAGCGGGTACGAGCGGGGAAACAATGAGCAGTTCTTC | CASGYERGNNEQFF
TRBJ1-3 | - | TRBV12-3/TRBV12-4 | many | TGTGCCAGCAGTTTAGTGGGAAACACCATATATTTT | CASSLVGNTIYF
TRBJ1-5 | - | TRBV20-1 | few | TGCAGTGCTAGTGCCGGTCAGCCCCAGCATTTT | CSASAGQPQHF
TRBJ2-5 | TRBD2 | TRBV20-1 | many | TGCAGTGCTAGTAGGGAGAGGAGGACTAGCGCCCAAGAGACCCAGTACTTC | CSASRERRTSAQETQYF
TRBJ2-2 | TRBD1 | TRBV20-1 | - | TGCAGTGCTAAGGGACAGGGCAACACCGGGGAGCTGTTTTTT | CSAKGQGNTGELFF